This record concerns one TCR beta chain sequence. This CDR3 comprises 15 residues. Germline V gene data show CDR1 as SGHRS and CDR2 as YFSETQ. V lost 2 bases, J lost 9 bases, and 8 bases stayed unmatched. The sample belongs to a study of blood T cell repertoires in COVID-19. Study-level information: From T cells, B-cell-depleted T cells, or PBMCs came the material, which was cDNA or gDNA.

Study members were between about 18 and 95 years old and lived in around 24 US regions. Cohort assignment relied on participant-reported clinical history. The repertoire was sequenced with immunoSEQ multiplex PCR; TCRdb's copy has only in-frame clones and lacks some. The sample records about 460,000 clones, roughly nine tenths being singletons. The chain employs TRBV5-1 and TRBJ2-1; TRBD2 matches 10 bases. The sequence was collected from a woman aged 60-75 years who had recovered from COVID-19. The source material was PBMCs or T cells enriched from blood (not recorded which). The CDR3 nucleotides read TGCGCCAGCAGCTTCTCAGCGGGGGGGATGAGTGAGCAGTTCTTC. Translating it yields CASSFSAGGMSEQFF.